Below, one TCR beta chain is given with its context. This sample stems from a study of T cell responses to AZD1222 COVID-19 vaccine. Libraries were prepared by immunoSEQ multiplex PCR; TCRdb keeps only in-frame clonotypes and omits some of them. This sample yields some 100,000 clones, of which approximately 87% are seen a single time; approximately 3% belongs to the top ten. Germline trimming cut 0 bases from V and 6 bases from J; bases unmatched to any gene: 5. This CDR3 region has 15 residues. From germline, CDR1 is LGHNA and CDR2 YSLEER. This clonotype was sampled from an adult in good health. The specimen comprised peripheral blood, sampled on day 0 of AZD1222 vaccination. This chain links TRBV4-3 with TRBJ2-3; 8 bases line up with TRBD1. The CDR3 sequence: CASSQDWQGADTQYF. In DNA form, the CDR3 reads TGCGCCAGCAGCCAAGATTGGCAGGGGGCTGATACGCAGTATTTT.